These 25 T cell receptor beta chains were all obtained from the same sample, sequenced in a study of blood T cell repertoires in COVID-19. Measured with immunoSEQ multiplex PCR; TCRdb has only the in-frame clones, and not every one. The sample lists about 210,000 clones; more than 65% were seen once. Sequencing input: peripheral blood. The receptors were gathered from a man aged 50-59 years with active or convalescent COVID-19.

The gene calls are TRBV7-9 and TRBJ1-4, with D possibly TRBD1 on 5 matching bases. This CDR3 comprises 14 residues. The V end lost 7 bases, the J end lost 4 bases, and 13 bases lay between the germline ends. The germline V gene encodes CDR1 SEHNR and CDR2 FQNEAQ (reference sequence). CDR3 nucleotide sequence: TGTGCCAGCACCCCGGGACTGTTTAATGAAAAACTGTTTTTT. Translating it yields CASTPGLFNEKLFF.

This chain links TRBV19 with TRBJ2-3; a weak D match, TRBD1 (5 bases). Trimming took off 6 bases at V and 7 bases at J, with 8 bases between the two ends. The CDR3 covers 11 residues. Germline V gives CDR1 LNHDA, CDR2 SQIVND (reference sequence). CDR3 residues: CASRYRHTQYF. The CDR3 DNA reads as TGTGCCAGTAGATACAGGCATACGCAGTATTTT.

The chain recombines TRBV29-1 with TRBJ1-2, with D perhaps TRBD1 (6 bases). The ends were cut back, 3 bases at V and 3 bases at J, with 11 bases in the middle. The CDR3 is made up of 13 amino acids. In germline, CDR1 is SQVTM, CDR2 ANQGSEA. The CDR3 spells CSVDEGGDYGYTF. The CDR3 region has the DNA TGCAGCGTTGACGAGGGGGGGGACTATGGCTACACCTTC.

The genes are TRBV28 and TRBJ1-3; 7 bases match TRBD1. This CDR3 contains 17 residues. V was pared by 5 bases and J by 3 bases, with 13 bases of the junction left unmatched. Germline CDR1 is MDHEN and CDR2 is SYDVKM. CDR3 sequence reads: CASSPSKGQGGGNTIYF. The CDR3 DNA is TGTGCCAGCAGTCCCTCAAAGGGGCAGGGGGGTGGAAACACCATATATTTT.

V is TRBV28 and J is TRBJ2-1; D unresolved. Germline values: CDR1 MDHEN, CDR2 SYDVKM. The CDR3 is 14 residues long. Deletions cut 5 bases from V and 5 bases from J, with 13 bases between. CDR3: CASSGRGLNNEQFF. CDR3 bases: TGTGCCAGCAGTGGTCGTGGGCTCAACAATGAGCAGTTCTTC.

This clone was counted between two and nine times. The chain employs TRBV10-1 and TRBJ1-3; possible D gene TRBD1, 5 bases. Germline lookup yields CDR1 WNHNN and CDR2 SYGVQD (reference sequence). Trimming took 0 bases from V and 2 from J, leaving 14 bases between them. CDR3 length: 17 amino acids. CDR3 sequence (DNA): TGCGCCAGCAGTGAGTCAGTAAAGGGGATGGCTGGAAACACCATATATTTT. Translation gives CASSESVKGMAGNTIYF.

The gene calls are TRBV28 and TRBJ1-5; D unresolved. V was cut by 3 bases and J by 2 bases, with 5 bases left in between. The CDR3 runs to 13 residues. Germline loops: CDR1 MDHEN, CDR2 SYDVKM. For the CDR3, the DNA is TGTGCCAGCAGTTTTTATGGCAATCAGCCCCAGCATTTT. It encodes CASSFYGNQPQHF.

This clone was seen once. The gene calls are TRBV4-1 and TRBJ1-5, with D perhaps matching TRBD1 (5 bases). This CDR3 region has 16 residues. V dropped 3 bases and J dropped 0 bases, with 12 bases sitting between them. Germline V lookup: CDR1 MGHRA, CDR2 YSYEKL. The CDR3 reads CASSHRQLSSNQPQHF. As DNA, the CDR3 is TGCGCCAGCAGCCATCGACAGCTGAGTAGCAATCAGCCCCAGCATTTT.

This chain joins TRBV28 and TRBJ2-5; 9 nucleotides line up with TRBD1. CDR3 length: 16 residues. Germline-derived CDR1 and CDR2 are MDHEN and SYDVKM. V trimming: 4 bases; J trimming: 1 base; junction bases outside the gene matches: 7. CDR3 region: CASSSPGTGTQETQYF. The CDR3 DNA follows: TGTGCCAGCAGTTCGCCCGGGACAGGGACCCAAGAGACCCAGTACTTC.

CDR3 nucleotide sequence: TGTGCCAGCAGCAAGGACAGAACGAGGAACACCATATATTTT. This codes for CASSKDRTRNTIYF. The chain carries TRBV28 and TRBJ1-3, with D possibly being TRBD1 (6 bases). Germline CDR1 MDHEN, CDR2 SYDVKM. This CDR3 comprises 14 residues. The V and J ends lost 6 bases and 7 bases respectively, with 16 bases between them. The variable domain in full, with the rest retrieved from reference TRBV28 and TRBJ1-3, is DVKVTQSSRYLVKRTGEKVFLECVQDMDHENMFWYRQDPGLGLRLIYFSYDVKMKEKGDIPEGYSVSREKKERFSLILESASTNQTSMYLCASSKDRTRNTIYFGEGSWLTVV.

V and J are TRBV6-2 or TRBV6-3 and TRBJ1-2; D ambiguous. V was cut by 5 bases and J by 3 bases, with 13 bases left in between. This CDR3 region has 14 residues. Germline lookup yields CDR1 MNHEY and CDR2 SVGEGT. The CDR3 DNA sequence: TGTGCCAGCAGTCAGGTTTTACCTTACTATGGCTACACCTTC. Protein sequence: CASSQVLPYYGYTF.

This sequence joins TRBV3-1 (or the pseudogene TRBV3-2) and TRBJ1-1; 7 nucleotides align to TRBD1. J was trimmed by 2 bases and V by 2 bases; bases with no gene match: 5. The CDR3 totals 15 residues. Germline CDR1 reads LGHDT; CDR2 reads YNNKEL (reference sequence). The CDR3 region is CASSQLGQINTEAFF. Written as DNA, the CDR3 is TGTGCCAGCAGCCAACTGGGACAGATTAACACTGAAGCTTTCTTT.

The J gene is TRBJ2-3, the V gene TRBV11-3; a weak D match, TRBD2 (6 bases). The V gene's germline CDR1 is SGHNT and CDR2 YENEEA. The CDR3 is made up of 15 amino acids. The V end was cut by 5 bases, the J end by 1 base, with 13 bases between. The CDR3 here is CASSRGVAGTDTQYF. The CDR3 DNA reads TGTGCCAGCAGCCGCGGGGTTGCGGGCACAGATACGCAGTATTTT.

In nucleotides, the CDR3 is TGCGCCAGCAGTGGACTAGCGGGAGTCTACAATGAGCAGTTCTTC. Translated, it gives CASSGLAGVYNEQFF. The rearrangement links TRBV10-2 to TRBJ2-1; 12 nucleotides align to TRBD2. The CDR3 spans 15 residues. With 4 bases clipped from V and 3 bases from J, the junction kept 1 base outside the gene matches. CDR1 is WSHSY, CDR2 SAAADI, per germline.

This chain connects TRBV9 to TRBJ2-1; no clear D. V lost 0 bases to trimming and J lost 9 bases, with 10 bases between them. The CDR3 loop spans 13 amino acids. CDR1 and CDR2 (germline): SGDLS, YYNGEE. For the CDR3, the DNA is TGTGCCAGCAGCGTAGGTCCGGGTGGTGAGCAGTTCTTC. Amino acid sequence: CASSVGPGGEQFF.

The DNA of the CDR3 is TGTGCCAGCAGTTATGAACAGGGGTCTGAAGCTTTCTTT. Translated, it gives CASSYEQGSEAFF. The chain employs TRBV7-3 and TRBJ1-1; 7 bases are shared with TRBD1. The CDR3 spans 13 residues. In germline, CDR1 is SGHTA, CDR2 FQGTGA. V dropped 6 bases and J dropped 6; count of bases not matched to a gene: 7.

This chain uses TRBV11-3 with TRBJ2-3; a possible D gene is TRBD2 (5 bases). The CDR3 runs to 17 residues. Trimming removed 5 bases at V and 4 bases at J, with 22 bases between. Germline-derived CDR1 and CDR2 are SGHNT and YENEEA. The CDR3: CASSPGRGSERADTQYF. The CDR3, as DNA: TGTGCCAGCAGCCCCGGTCGGGGTAGCGAACGGGCAGATACGCAGTATTTT.

The V gene is TRBV5-1, the J gene TRBJ2-3; 10 nucleotides align to TRBD2. With 2 bases clipped from V and 2 bases from J, the junction kept 8 bases outside the gene matches. The CDR3 is 17 amino acids. From germline, CDR1 is SGHRS and CDR2 YFSETQ. In DNA form, the CDR3 reads TGCGCCAGCAGCTTAGGCACTAGCGGGGCTAACACAGATACGCAGTATTTT. It is translated as CASSLGTSGANTDTQYF.

The V and J genes are TRBV28 and TRBJ2-1; 7 bases fit TRBD2. Germline-derived CDR1 and CDR2 are MDHEN and SYDVKM. V dropped 3 bases and J dropped 4; count of bases not matched to a gene: 6. CDR3 length: 15 residues. CDR3 loop: CASSFGEGFYNEQFF. In DNA form, the CDR3 reads TGTGCCAGCAGTTTCGGGGAGGGCTTTTACAATGAGCAGTTCTTC.

The chain joins TRBV5-1 to TRBJ2-1; TRBD2 aligns across 11 bases. Germline values: CDR1 SGHRS, CDR2 YFSETQ. The J segment lost 3 bases and the V segment lost 3 bases, leaving 2 bases of the junction unmatched. This CDR3 contains 15 residues. DNA of the CDR3: TGCGCCAGCAGCTGGGGACTAGCGGACTACAATGAGCAGTTCTTC. This encodes CASSWGLADYNEQFF.

The rearrangement uses TRBV18 and TRBJ1-2; 8 nucleotides match TRBD1. J lost 1 base, V lost 4 bases, and 5 bases had no gene match. Germline assignment: CDR1 KGHSH and CDR2 LQKENI. The CDR3 covers 15 residues. The CDR3 loop reads CASSRDRGFNYGYTF. CDR3 DNA sequence: TGTGCCAGCTCACGCGACAGGGGATTTAACTATGGCTACACCTTC.

The chain recombines TRBV5-1 with TRBJ2-3, with 8 bases aligning to TRBD2. Germline-derived CDR1 and CDR2 are SGHRS and YFSETQ. This CDR3 spans 15 amino acids. V lost 4 bases, J lost 3 bases, and 7 bases stayed unmatched. CDR3 in DNA: TGCGCCAGCAGCACTCAACTAGCGGCGACAGATACGCAGTATTTT. Translating gives CASSTQLAATDTQYF.

The rearrangement uses TRBV3-1 (or the pseudogene TRBV3-2) and TRBJ2-1, with 8 bases aligning to TRBD2. V lost 4 bases, J lost 1 base, and 6 bases stayed unmatched. The CDR3 totals 16 residues. Germline-derived CDR1 and CDR2 are LGHDT and YNNKEL (reference sequence). CDR3 protein: CASSLRAGESYNEQFF. DNA of the CDR3: TGTGCCAGCAGCCTCCGAGCGGGGGAATCCTACAATGAGCAGTTCTTC.

This clone was recorded once. The V and J genes are TRBV2 and TRBJ2-5; TRBD1 matches 8 bases. V was pared by 5 bases and J by 3 bases, with 2 bases of the junction left unmatched. In germline, CDR1 is SNHLY, CDR2 FYNNEI. This CDR3 region has 13 residues. This CDR3 reads CASSLDREETQYF. The CDR3 nucleotides read TGTGCCAGCAGTCTGGACAGGGAAGAGACCCAGTACTTC.

This sequence joins TRBV3-1 (or the pseudogene TRBV3-2) and TRBJ2-2; D call uncertain. Germline lookup yields CDR1 LGHDT and CDR2 YNNKEL (reference sequence). This CDR3 contains 11 residues. Trimming took off 8 bases at V and 3 bases at J, with 4 bases between the two ends. CDR3 residues: CASGHTGELFF. The CDR3 DNA follows: TGTGCCAGCGGGCACACCGGGGAGCTGTTTTTT.